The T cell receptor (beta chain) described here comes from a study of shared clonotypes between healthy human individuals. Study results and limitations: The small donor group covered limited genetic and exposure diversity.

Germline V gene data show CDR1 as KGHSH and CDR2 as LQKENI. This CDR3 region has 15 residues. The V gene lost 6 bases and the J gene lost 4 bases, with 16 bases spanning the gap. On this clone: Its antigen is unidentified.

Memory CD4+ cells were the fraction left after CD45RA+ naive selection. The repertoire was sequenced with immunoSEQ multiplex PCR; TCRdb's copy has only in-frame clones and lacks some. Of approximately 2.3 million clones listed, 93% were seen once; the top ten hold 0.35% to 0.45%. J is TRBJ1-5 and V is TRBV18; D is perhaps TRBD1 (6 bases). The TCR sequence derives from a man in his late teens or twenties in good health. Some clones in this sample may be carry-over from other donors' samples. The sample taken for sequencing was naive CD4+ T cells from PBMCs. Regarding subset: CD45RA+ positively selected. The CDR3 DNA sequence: TGTGCCAGCTCCCTCACAGGGTGGGAAAATCAGCCCCAGCATTTT. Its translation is CASSLTGWENQPQHF.